These 28 T cell receptor beta chains share one sample of origin, sequenced in a study of T cell responses to AZD1222 COVID-19 vaccine. Assay used: immunoSEQ multiplex PCR; TCRdb lists only in-frame clones, some missing. Of 78,000 or so clones in the sample, about nine tenths were seen once. The material was peripheral blood, obtained on day 0 of AZD1222 vaccination. All receptors derive from an adult in good health.

The CDR3 nucleotides read TGTGCCAGCAGTTTGGTCTTGGAGACTAGCGGGAGATACGAGCAGTACTTC. As protein: CASSLVLETSGRYEQYF. The chain has TRBV28 and TRBJ2-7; the match to TRBD2 covers 12 bases. The CDR3 loop spans 17 amino acids. Trimming took 3 bases from V and 4 from J; bases not matched to a gene: 10. Germline V gene sequence: CDR1 MDHEN, CDR2 SYDVKM.

The CDR3 sequence is CASSQVDLGETQYF. DNA for the CDR3: TGTGCCAGCAGCCAAGTGGATCTAGGGGAGACCCAGTACTTC. The rearrangement joins TRBV14 to TRBJ2-5, with no clear D. Per the germline V gene, CDR1 is SGHDN and CDR2 is FVKESK. V was clipped by 1 base and J by 5 bases, with 11 bases between them. The CDR3 is made up of 14 amino acids.

The chain has TRBV30 and TRBJ2-1, with D tentatively TRBD1 (5 bases). From germline, CDR1 is GTSNPN and CDR2 SVGIG (reference sequence). This CDR3 region has 13 residues. The V end lost 2 bases, the J end lost 6 bases, and 11 bases lay between the germline ends. The CDR3: CAWSQGWGNEQFF. CDR3 DNA sequence: TGTGCCTGGAGTCAGGGCTGGGGCAATGAGCAGTTCTTC. Variable domain in full (rest from reference TRBV30 and TRBJ2-1): SQTIHQWPATLVQPVGSPLSLECTVEGTSNPNLYWYRQAAGRGLQLLFYSVGIGQISSEVPQNLSASRPQDRQFILSSKKLLLSDSGFYLCAWSQGWGNEQFFGPGTRLTVL.

The chain employs TRBV28 and TRBJ1-2; TRBD1 is a possible D gene (5 bases). This CDR3 contains 16 residues. The V and J ends lost 5 bases and 4 bases respectively, with 20 bases between them. Germline V gives CDR1 MDHEN, CDR2 SYDVKM. The CDR3 region has the DNA TGTGCCAGCAGTCTAGGGACGGGCGCTGTGAGCTATGGCTACACCTTC. Translated, it gives CASSLGTGAVSYGYTF.

The gene calls are TRBV7-9 and TRBJ2-7; D not certain. Germline V gene sequence: CDR1 SEHNR, CDR2 FQNEAQ (reference sequence). The V and J ends lost 5 bases and 4 bases respectively, with 15 bases between them. The CDR3 length is 14 residues. In DNA form, the CDR3 reads TGTGCCAGCAGCCCACCGGACGGGTCATACGAGCAGTACTTC. Its protein is CASSPPDGSYEQYF.

This chain links TRBV7-9 with TRBJ2-1; D not resolved. The length of the CDR3 is 13 residues. Germline V gene lookup returns CDR1 SEHNR and CDR2 FQNEAQ (reference sequence). V shed 1 base and J shed 8 bases, with 9 bases lying between them. CDR3 sequence: CASSLGHSYEQFF. The CDR3, as DNA: TGTGCCAGCAGCTTAGGTCACAGCTATGAGCAGTTCTTC.

This rearrangement joins TRBV20-1 to TRBJ2-3; D ambiguous. Germline V CDR1 and CDR2: DFQATT, SNEGSKA (reference sequence). Trimming left V 0 bases short and J 6 bases short, with 4 bases between. The length of the CDR3 is 11 residues. The CDR3 reads CSARDMDTQYF. CDR3 bases: TGCAGTGCTAGAGATATGGATACGCAGTATTTT.

V usage is TRBV5-8 and J usage is TRBJ1-6; 7 bases match TRBD1. CDR1 and CDR2 (germline): SGHTS, YDEGEE. CDR3 length: 12 residues. The junction had 3 bases not matched to a gene; V was cut back by 4 bases and J by 11 bases. In DNA form, the CDR3 reads TGTGCCAGCAGCGACAGGGTCACACCCCTCCACTTT. Residues: CASSDRVTPLHF.

This clone was recorded once. This chain links TRBV5-1 with TRBJ2-7; a possible D gene is TRBD2 (5 bases). The germline V gene has CDR1 SGHRS and CDR2 YFSETQ. CDR3 length: 14 residues. The germline V and J ends were trimmed by 4 bases and 0 bases, with 11 bases remaining between them. The CDR3: CASSPRGNSYEQYF. CDR3 sequence (DNA): TGCGCCAGCAGCCCAAGAGGGAACTCCTACGAGCAGTACTTC.

The chain uses TRBV9 and TRBJ2-7, with TRBD1 as a possible D gene (6 bases). Germline V gene data show CDR1 as SGDLS and CDR2 as YYNGEE. The CDR3 totals 15 residues. V was trimmed by 0 bases and J by 3 bases, leaving 13 bases between them. The CDR3 sequence is CASSVAPGEVYEQYF. The CDR3 DNA sequence: TGTGCCAGCAGCGTAGCCCCAGGGGAAGTCTACGAGCAGTACTTC. Looking up the rest from reference TRBV9 and TRBJ2-7 gives the full variable domain: DSGVTQTPKHLITATGQRVTLRCSPRSGDLSVYWYQQSLDQGLQFLIQYYNGEERAKGNILERFSAQQFPDLHSELNLSSLELGDSALYFCASSVAPGEVYEQYFGPGTRLTVT.

This chain joins TRBV2 and TRBJ1-6; D gene ambiguous. This CDR3 has 16 amino acids. V shed 6 bases and J shed 5 bases, with 17 bases lying between them. Germline CDR1 and CDR2: SNHLY and FYNNEI. The CDR3 loop is CASSKLKDWDNSPLHF. The CDR3 DNA is TGTGCCAGCAGCAAGTTAAAGGACTGGGATAATTCACCCCTCCACTTT.

The chain links TRBV3-1 (or the pseudogene TRBV3-2) to TRBJ1-6; maybe TRBD1 (6 bases). CDR3 length: 15 residues. Germline V lookup: CDR1 LGHDT, CDR2 YNNKEL (reference sequence). V lost 5 bases to trimming and J lost 10 bases, with 18 bases between them. CDR3 bases: TGTGCCAGCAGCAGCCCGGGGGGCAGAGGATCACCCCTCCACTTT. It codes for CASSSPGGRGSPLHF.

The chain recombines TRBV29-1 with TRBJ2-2; D ambiguous. This CDR3 has 14 amino acids. V lost 4 bases to trimming and J lost 0 bases, with 9 bases between them. The germline CDR1 and CDR2 sequences are SQVTM and ANQGSEA. Written as DNA, the CDR3 is TGCAGCGTTGCATGGGGTACGAACACCGGGGAGCTGTTTTTT. Its translation is CSVAWGTNTGELFF.

The chain is built from TRBV15 and TRBJ2-1; 7 bases align to TRBD2. V dropped 8 bases and J dropped 8; count of bases not matched to a gene: 6. Germline V lookup: CDR1 LNHNV, CDR2 YYDKDF (reference sequence). The CDR3 extends over 12 amino acids. CDR3 residues: CATGGVKYEQFF. CDR3 sequence (DNA): TGTGCCACCGGGGGGGTTAAATATGAGCAGTTCTTC.

This chain connects TRBV6-2 or TRBV6-3 to TRBJ2-1; TRBD1 matches 9 bases. CDR1 MNHEY and CDR2 SVGEGT come from the germline V gene. V lost 6 bases, J lost 0 bases, and 9 bases stayed unmatched. This CDR3 region has 17 residues. CDR3 protein: CASSLDRGGLSYNEQFF. In DNA form, the CDR3 reads TGTGCCAGCAGCCTCGACAGGGGGGGCCTCTCCTACAATGAGCAGTTCTTC.

The rearrangement links TRBV27 to TRBJ2-7; TRBD1 matches at 12 bases. CDR1 and CDR2 (germline): MNHEY, SMNVEV (reference sequence). J gave up 4 bases and V 10 bases, and 8 bases lay outside the gene matches. The CDR3 is 14 amino acids. CDR3 sequence (DNA): TGTGCCAACATGCCGGGACAGGGGGCTTACGAGCAGTACTTC. This translates into CANMPGQGAYEQYF.

The rearrangement links TRBV5-4 to TRBJ2-7; D not resolved. This CDR3 comprises 14 residues. V lost 0 bases and J 2 bases, leaving 9 bases between the germline ends. The germline CDR1 and CDR2 sequences are SGHNT and YYREEE (reference sequence). The CDR3 protein is CASSLAPGTYEQYF. The CDR3, as DNA: TGTGCCAGCAGCTTGGCCCCAGGAACCTACGAGCAGTACTTC.

The genes are TRBV30 and TRBJ2-7; unclear D gene. This CDR3 region has 13 residues. Deletions cut 2 bases from V and 5 bases from J, with 13 bases between. Germline CDR1 reads GTSNPN; CDR2 reads SVGIG (reference sequence). The CDR3 coding sequence is TGTGCCTGGAGTCCGGGCCGACTCAACGAGCAGTACTTC. Its translation is CAWSPGRLNEQYF.

This clone occurred a few times. The chain is built from TRBV9 and TRBJ2-7; tentative D call: TRBD2 (5 bases). V gave up 0 bases and J gave up 2 bases, with 18 bases separating them. CDR1 is SGDLS and CDR2 is YYNGEE in the germline V gene. The CDR3 length is 17 residues. CDR3 DNA sequence: TGTGCCAGCAGCGTAGGAGTGTCGAGTACTAGGGCCTACGAGCAGTACTTC. Protein: CASSVGVSSTRAYEQYF.

The chain couples TRBV29-1 to TRBJ2-7, with 9 bases lining up with TRBD1. CDR3 length: 14 residues. The V gene's germline CDR1 is SQVTM and CDR2 ANQGSEA. V shed 3 bases, J shed 3 bases, and the junction held 6 bases outside the gene matches. CDR3 residues: CSVDSTTGGYEQYF. The DNA of the CDR3 is TGCAGCGTTGATTCGACGACAGGGGGCTACGAGCAGTACTTC.

The rearrangement joins TRBV5-8 to TRBJ2-1; 9 bases agree with TRBD2. V lost 0 bases, J lost 7 bases, and 11 bases stayed unmatched. This CDR3 contains 17 residues. The germline gives CDR1 SGHTS, CDR2 YDEGEE. CDR3 loop: CASSLVKVAGVRNEQFF. The CDR3 DNA follows: TGTGCCAGCAGCTTGGTGAAGGTAGCGGGAGTTCGGAATGAGCAGTTCTTC.

The chain joins TRBV2 to TRBJ2-5; perhaps TRBD2 as D (7 bases). CDR1 is SNHLY, CDR2 FYNNEI, per germline. The CDR3 is made up of 13 amino acids. V lost 4 bases and J 5 bases, leaving 11 bases between the germline ends. DNA for the CDR3: TGTGCCAGCAGTGCGGGGAGGGGGGAGACCCAGTACTTC. Translated: CASSAGRGETQYF.

The genes are TRBV21-1 and TRBJ1-5; TRBD1 was called by the table and not checked on the DNA. TRBV21-1 is deemed a pseudogene. The CDR3 has 15 amino acids. CDR3 in DNA: TGTGCCAGCACCCTGACAGGGGGCGGCAATCAGCCCCAGCATTTT. This translates into CASTLTGGGNQPQHF.

This clone was counted between two and nine times. The chain combines TRBV5-6 with TRBJ1-3; D is unclear. Germline V CDR1 and CDR2: SGHDT, YYEEEE. The CDR3 loop spans 13 amino acids. Trimming stripped 4 bases from V and 4 bases from J, with 9 bases between. The CDR3 coding sequence is TGTGCCAGCAGCCGTAGTAGAGGAAACACCATATATTTT. It yields the protein CASSRSRGNTIYF.

This clone was picked up a small number of times. The chain links TRBV10-3 to TRBJ2-5, with 11 bases identical to TRBD1. The V segment lost 4 bases and the J segment 3 bases; nucleotides outside the gene matches: 7. Germline CDR1 reads ENHRY; CDR2 reads SYGVKD. The CDR3 totals 16 residues. This CDR3 reads CAISASGTGGKETQYF. Written as DNA, the CDR3 is TGTGCCATCAGTGCTAGTGGGACAGGGGGTAAAGAGACCCAGTACTTC.

The chain recombines TRBV6-5 with TRBJ1-6, with a possible D match to TRBD1 (5 bases). This CDR3 has 15 residues. With 0 bases removed from V and 10 bases from J, the gap between germline ends came to 13 bases. Germline CDR1 MNHEY, CDR2 SVGAGI. CDR3 nucleotides: TGTGCCAGCAGTTACTCAGGTCCCAAGGGGTCACCCCTCCACTTT. Its protein is CASSYSGPKGSPLHF.

The V and J genes are TRBV7-2 and TRBJ1-4; 8 bases line up with TRBD1. The CDR3 is made up of 15 amino acids. V shed 5 bases and J 6 bases; nucleotides not matched to a gene: 8. Looked up from germline, CDR1 is SGHTA and CDR2 is FQGNSA. CDR3: CASSGLAGGDEKLFF. The CDR3 nucleotides read TGTGCCAGCAGCGGCTTGGCAGGGGGCGATGAAAAACTGTTTTTT.

On this clone itself: An end of the junction does not agree with germline; a read error may underlie this. The chain has TRBV3-1 (or the pseudogene TRBV3-2) and TRBJ2-2; D may be TRBD1 or TRBD2 (5 bases each). Germline V gene sequence: CDR1 LGHDT, CDR2 YNNKEL (reference sequence). The CDR3 sequence is 17 residues long. The CDR3 reads CASRPGPPGREHRGAVF. The CDR3 nucleotides are TGTGCCAGCAGACCTGGACCACCGGGACGAGAACACCGGGGAGCTGTTTTT.